The present T cell receptor beta chain was sequenced within a study of CD8 T cells in ankylosing spondylitis. The CDR3 runs to 13 residues. Germline V lookup: CDR1 SGHRS, CDR2 YFSETQ. Deletions cut 5 bases from V and 3 bases from J, with 12 bases between. Notes on the study in general: A TCR beta motif of 8 or 9 highly homologous variants appeared characteristic of ankylosing spondylitis blood. According to the report, clones linked to the disease were significantly enriched in matched synovial fluid samples taken from ankylosing spondylitis patients.

Library preparation for TCR beta used quantitative 5'-RACE with molecular barcodes. MiXCR was run by TCRdb on the 5' RACE reads, yielding one entry per CDR3 protein. The sample records around 250,000 distinct CDR3 sequences, approximately 30% being singletons. As for this clonotype: Its antigen is unknown.

Sequencing input: blood, either unsorted or a sorted T cell fraction (not recorded which). The J gene is TRBJ2-7, the V gene TRBV5-1; TRBD1 is a possible D gene (6 bases). This clonotype was sampled from a male donor with ankylosing spondylitis or in good health (not recorded which). The DNA of the CDR3 is TGCGCCAGCAGGTCCACAGGGTACTACGAGCAGTACTTC. Amino acids: CASRSTGYYEQYF.